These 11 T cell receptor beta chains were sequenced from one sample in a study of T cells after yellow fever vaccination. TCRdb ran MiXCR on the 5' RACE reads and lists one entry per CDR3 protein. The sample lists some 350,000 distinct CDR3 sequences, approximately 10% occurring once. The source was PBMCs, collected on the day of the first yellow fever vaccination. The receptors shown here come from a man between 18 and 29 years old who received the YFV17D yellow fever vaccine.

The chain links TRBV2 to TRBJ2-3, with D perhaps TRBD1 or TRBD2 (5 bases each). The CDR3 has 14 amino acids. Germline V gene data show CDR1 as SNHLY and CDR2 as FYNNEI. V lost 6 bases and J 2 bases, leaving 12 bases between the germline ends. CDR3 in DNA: TGTGCCAGCAGATCGGGACCCCACACAGATACGCAGTATTTT. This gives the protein CASRSGPHTDTQYF.

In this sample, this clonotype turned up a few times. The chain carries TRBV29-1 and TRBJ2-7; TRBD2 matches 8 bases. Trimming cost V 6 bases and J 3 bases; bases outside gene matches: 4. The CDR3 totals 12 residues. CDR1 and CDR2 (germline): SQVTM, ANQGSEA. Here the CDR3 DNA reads TGCAGCGTGGGACTAGGAATCTACGAGCAGTACTTC. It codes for CSVGLGIYEQYF.

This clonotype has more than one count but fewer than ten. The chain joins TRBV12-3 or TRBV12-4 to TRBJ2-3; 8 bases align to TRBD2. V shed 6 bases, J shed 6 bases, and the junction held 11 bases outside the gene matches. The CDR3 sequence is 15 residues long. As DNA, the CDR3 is TGTGCCAGCAGCCCGGGGCGGGGGGAATTCGATACGCAGTATTTT. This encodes CASSPGRGEFDTQYF.

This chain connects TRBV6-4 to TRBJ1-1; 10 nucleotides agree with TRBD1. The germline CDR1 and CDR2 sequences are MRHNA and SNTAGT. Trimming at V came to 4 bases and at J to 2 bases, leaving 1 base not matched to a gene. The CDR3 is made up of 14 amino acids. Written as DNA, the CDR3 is TGTGCCAGCAGTGCGACAGGGGGCAACACTGAAGCTTTCTTT. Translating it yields CASSATGGNTEAFF.

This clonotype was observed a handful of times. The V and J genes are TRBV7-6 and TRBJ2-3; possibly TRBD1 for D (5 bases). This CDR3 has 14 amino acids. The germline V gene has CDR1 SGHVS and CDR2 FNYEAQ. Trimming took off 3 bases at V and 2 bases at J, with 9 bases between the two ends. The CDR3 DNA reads TGTGCCAGCAGCTTTACAGGAATCACAGATACGCAGTATTTT. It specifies CASSFTGITDTQYF.

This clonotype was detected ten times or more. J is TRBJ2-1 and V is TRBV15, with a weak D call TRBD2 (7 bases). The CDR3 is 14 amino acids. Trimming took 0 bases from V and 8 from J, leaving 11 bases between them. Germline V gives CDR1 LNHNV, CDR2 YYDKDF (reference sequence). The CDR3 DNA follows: TGTGCCACCAGCAGAGATGGGGGGGCTGATGAGCAGTTCTTC. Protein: CATSRDGGADEQFF.

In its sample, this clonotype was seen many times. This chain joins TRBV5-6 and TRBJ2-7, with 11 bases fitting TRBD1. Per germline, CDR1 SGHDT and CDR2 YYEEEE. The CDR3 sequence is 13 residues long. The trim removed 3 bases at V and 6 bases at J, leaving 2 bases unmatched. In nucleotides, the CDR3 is TGTGCCAGCAGCTCGGACAGGGGGCGCGAGCAGTACGTC. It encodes CASSSDRGREQYV.

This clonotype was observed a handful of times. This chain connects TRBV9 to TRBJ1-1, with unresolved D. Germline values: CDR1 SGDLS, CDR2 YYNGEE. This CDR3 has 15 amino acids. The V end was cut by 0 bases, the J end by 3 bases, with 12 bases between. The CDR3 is CASSVGGGRDTEAFF. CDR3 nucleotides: TGTGCCAGCAGCGTAGGAGGAGGGAGGGACACTGAAGCTTTCTTT.

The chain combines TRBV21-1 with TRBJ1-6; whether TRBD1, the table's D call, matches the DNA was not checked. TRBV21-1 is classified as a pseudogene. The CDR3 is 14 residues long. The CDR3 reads CASKYRGIKSPLHF. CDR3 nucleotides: TGTGCCAGCAAATACAGGGGAATTAAGTCACCCCTCCACTTT.

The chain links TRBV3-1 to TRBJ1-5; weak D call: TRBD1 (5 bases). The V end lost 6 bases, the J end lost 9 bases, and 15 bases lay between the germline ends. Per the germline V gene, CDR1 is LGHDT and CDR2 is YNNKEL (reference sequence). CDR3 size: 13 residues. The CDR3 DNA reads TGTGCCAGCAGATCAGCCCAGGGAGGGCCCCAGCATTTT. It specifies CASRSAQGGPQHF.

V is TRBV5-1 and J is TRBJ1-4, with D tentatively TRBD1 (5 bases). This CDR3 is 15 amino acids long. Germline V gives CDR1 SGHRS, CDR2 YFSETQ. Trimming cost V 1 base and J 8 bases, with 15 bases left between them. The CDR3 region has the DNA TGCGCCAGCAGCTTGTTGGGACGAGGAGGGGAAAAACTGTTTTTT. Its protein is CASSLLGRGGEKLFF. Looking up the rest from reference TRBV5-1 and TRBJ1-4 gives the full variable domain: KAGVTQTPRYLIKTRGQQVTLSCSPISGHRSVSWYQQTPGQGLQFLFEYFSETQRNKGNFPGRFSGRQFSNSRSEMNVSTLELGDSALYLCASSLLGRGGEKLFFGSGTQLSVL.